This entry is about one T cell receptor beta chain. Its specificity is not known. J gave up 4 bases and V 5 bases, and 6 bases lay outside the gene matches. The germline V gene has CDR1 SGHTA and CDR2 FQGNSA. CDR3 size: 14 residues. This specimen comes from a study of T cell responses to AZD1222 COVID-19 vaccine. Study-wide results and limits: Clonal diversity was possibly underestimated; the donors were predominantly white British and more often female.

The repertoire was sequenced with immunoSEQ multiplex PCR; TCRdb's copy has only in-frame clones and lacks some. Of about 150,000 clones in the sample, about 90% were seen once. The receptor was isolated from an adult in good health. This material consisted of peripheral blood, taken on day 0 of AZD1222 vaccination. The rearrangement joins TRBV7-2 to TRBJ2-5, with 8 bases fitting TRBD1. The CDR3 DNA follows: TGTGCCAGCAGCGCACAGGGGGTCGGAGAGACCCAGTACTTC. The encoded protein is CASSAQGVGETQYF.